A selection of T cell receptor beta chains follows, all from one sample in a study of cytomegalovirus exposure and HLA in healthy donors. Profiled with immunoSEQ multiplex PCR; TCRdb holds only in-frame clones, not every one. The data contain 120,000 to 150,000 clones, 73% of them singletons. The material sequenced was PBMCs. The origin of the receptors is a woman aged 18-29 years in good health and CMV-seronegative. Both conserved end residues are trimmed from each CDR3.

j_gene,v_gene,CDR3aa
TRBJ1-1,TRBV7-9,ASSLGVGAEAF
TRBJ1-1,TRBV7-2,ASSLALVVPEAF
TRBJ1-1,TRBV11-2,ASSSRGGANTEAF
TRBJ2-7,TRBV9,ASSAGTGMYEQY
TRBJ2-3,TRBV27,ASSSVFGGAPDTQY
TRBJ2-7,TRBV28,ASTPPFGSPGGSYEQY
TRBJ1-5,TRBV5-1,ASSPEALNQPQH
TRBJ1-1,TRBV11-3,ASSLGGQGDTEAF
TRBJ2-1,TRBV27,ASSWLRQGAGNEQF
TRBJ2-5,TRBV4-1,ASSQTAPYGMETQY
TRBJ1-2,TRBV6-5,ASRDPGQNYGYT
TRBJ1-4,TRBV7-6,ASSLAGGSGEKLF
TRBJ2-7,TRBV12-5,ASGLSWSEQY
TRBJ2-1,TRBV7-9,ASSGGLVLEQF
TRBJ1-1,TRBV5-4,ASTYGTTRGAEAF
TRBJ1-2,TRBV29-1,SVTGILGLGGYT
TRBJ2-3,TRBV5-6,ASSPNRVTDTQY
TRBJ2-7,TRBV9,ASSAGGKSGQY
TRBJ1-1,TRBV18,ASSPRRDTEAF
TRBJ1-1,TRBV6-7,ASSYPGTLNTEAF
TRBJ2-7,TRBV19,ASSPMFRGSRTNEQY
TRBJ2-3,TRBV11-2,ASSLEPGLRTDTQY
TRBJ1-5,TRBV2,ASSDGGTGYQPQH
TRBJ1-4,TRBV4-3,ASSQDLIGEKLF
TRBJ1-6,TRBV5-1,ASRGQSMGNSPLH
TRBJ1-4,TRBV4-2,ASSQEFGTGREKLF
TRBJ2-1,TRBV19,ASSISGLSYNEQF
TRBJ1-5,TRBV6-5,ASSIDSYSNQPQH
TRBJ2-5,TRBV9,ASSVGGETQY
TRBJ2-1,TRBV6-6,ASSRTGRTYNEQF
TRBJ2-2,TRBV5-8,ASSLAPSSGGATGELF
TRBJ2-5,TRBV11-3,ASSLAAWSETQY
TRBJ2-1,TRBV27,ASSLGLYNEQF
TRBJ2-3,TRBV11-2,ASRPGGTGVFVQY
TRBJ2-3,TRBV5-4,ASRTGDRGPTDTQY
TRBJ1-5,TRBV5-1,ASSVTGEGEPQH
TRBJ2-1,TRBV27,ASSLAGGPYNEQF
TRBJ2-3,TRBV5-1,ASSSASGGGDTQY
TRBJ1-3,TRBV28,ASSLIGQGGGNTIY
TRBJ2-7,TRBV5-1,ASSINSGESSYEQY
TRBJ1-6,TRBV30,AWSVQGPLH
TRBJ1-4,TRBV7-9,ASSKETGAGKLF
TRBJ2-7,TRBV2,ASKSLEGVYEQY
TRBJ2-7,TRBV28,ASSYRDRGIYEQY
TRBJ2-1,TRBV9,ASSPGGGPHNEQF
TRBJ2-1,TRBV7-2,ASSPSGIYNEQF
TRBJ1-4,TRBV7-2,ASSLETGVNYEKLF
TRBJ1-6,TRBV9,ASSVGGVNSPLH
TRBJ1-4,TRBV5-4,ASSRDSSNEKLF
TRBJ2-1,TRBV14,ASSVTGGSSYNEQF
TRBJ2-2,TRBV9,ASSVHRGGGELF
TRBJ1-3,TRBV14,ASSHTVGNTIY
TRBJ1-6,TRBV30,AWSVGTGLFPLH
TRBJ2-3,TRBV19,ASSILGGTQY
TRBJ1-2,TRBV5-1,ASSLGPGRANYGYT
TRBJ1-2,TRBV29-1,SVEQGALYGYT
TRBJ2-3,TRBV28,ASSPRQRVVTDTQY
TRBJ2-1,TRBV7-9,ASRGPGALLNEQF